These 22 T cell receptor beta chains were sequenced from one sample in a study of T cell changes during pregnancy in multiple sclerosis. TCRdb's copy holds only in-frame clones and misses some; the assay was immunoSEQ multiplex PCR. The table lists tens of thousands of clones, roughly 91% of them singletons, with approximately 5% in the top ten. Sequenced here: CD8+ T cells from peripheral blood mononuclear cells, sampled before pregnancy. The origin of the receptors is a female donor with multiple sclerosis, enrolled in a pregnancy study.

This clone was recorded only once. The rearrangement joins TRBV21-1 to TRBJ2-5; the table's TRBD1 call for D was not verified on the DNA. TRBV21-1 is shown as a pseudogene. CDR3 length equals 15 residues. The CDR3 sequence: CASSKAPGGEETQYF. In DNA form, the CDR3 reads TGTGCCAGCAGCAAAGCCCCAGGTGGCGAAGAGACCCAGTACTTC.

The genes are TRBV6-1 and TRBJ2-7, with TRBD1 identical over 10 bases. This CDR3 spans 13 amino acids. V dropped 6 bases and J dropped 3; count of bases not matched to a gene: 2. Germline V gene lookup returns CDR1 MNHNS and CDR2 SASEGT. The CDR3 region is CASRRDRGYEQYF. The CDR3 DNA sequence: TGTGCCAGCAGGCGGGACAGGGGCTACGAGCAGTACTTC.

This rearrangement joins TRBV5-6 to TRBJ2-1; 9 bases match TRBD2. CDR3 length: 15 residues. Germline CDR1 reads SGHDT; CDR2 reads YYEEEE. Trimming at V came to 4 bases and at J to 6 bases, leaving 8 bases not matched to a gene. CDR3 sequence reads: CASSPGGGGGNEQFF. The CDR3 DNA follows: TGTGCCAGCAGCCCGGGAGGCGGGGGGGGCAATGAGCAGTTCTTC.

The chain carries TRBV2 and TRBJ2-3, with D possibly being TRBD1 (5 bases). The CDR3 extends over 14 amino acids. Per germline, CDR1 SNHLY and CDR2 FYNNEI. The V end lost 7 bases, the J end lost 6 bases, and 17 bases lay between the germline ends. This CDR3 is CASTWGSQFDTQYF. CDR3 nucleotide sequence: TGTGCCAGCACATGGGGCTCTCAATTTGATACGCAGTATTTT.

This chain connects TRBV27 to TRBJ2-1; 8 nucleotides match TRBD1. The germline gives CDR1 MNHEY, CDR2 SMNVEV (reference sequence). This CDR3 is 17 amino acids long. After removal of 5 bases from V and 3 bases from J, the junction contained 12 bases not matched to a gene. The CDR3 loop is CASSPAPGTGLYNEQFF. The CDR3 DNA follows: TGTGCCAGCAGTCCGGCCCCCGGGACAGGACTCTACAATGAGCAGTTCTTC.

V gene TRBV14 combines with J gene TRBJ2-7; 7 nucleotides line up with TRBD2. CDR3 length: 13 amino acids. J gave up 6 bases and V 0 bases, and 2 bases lay outside the gene matches. Germline V gene sequence: CDR1 SGHDN, CDR2 FVKESK. CDR3: CASSQDWGGEQYF. The CDR3, as DNA: TGTGCCAGCAGCCAAGATTGGGGGGGCGAGCAGTACTTC.

This chain joins TRBV5-1 and TRBJ1-6, with 7 bases matching TRBD1. Germline CDR1 and CDR2: SGHRS and YFSETQ. The CDR3 length is 17 residues. Trimming removed 4 bases from V and 4 bases from J; junction bases left unmatched: 11. The CDR3 bases are TGCGCCAGCAGCCTTTCTCGACAGGGAGCGTATAATTCACCCCTCCACTTT. It is translated as CASSLSRQGAYNSPLHF.

This clone was detected only once. V and J are TRBV4-1 and TRBJ2-7, with TRBD2 as a possible D gene (5 bases). The length of the CDR3 is 16 residues. V shed 0 bases and J shed 0 bases, with 12 bases lying between them. Germline CDR1 reads MGHRA; CDR2 reads YSYEKL. CDR3 sequence reads: CASSQDSSGYSYEQYF. CDR3 DNA sequence: TGCGCCAGCAGCCAAGATTCGAGCGGTTACTCCTACGAGCAGTACTTC.

This clone was seen only once. The chain combines TRBV14 with TRBJ2-5; no clear D gene. The V gene lost 1 base and the J gene lost 3 bases, with 9 bases spanning the gap. This CDR3 spans 14 amino acids. CDR1 is SGHDN and CDR2 is FVKESK in the germline V gene. CDR3 loop: CASSQALREETQYF. For the CDR3, the DNA is TGTGCCAGCAGCCAAGCTCTCCGAGAAGAGACCCAGTACTTC.

In this sample, this clone turned up once. V and J are TRBV6-5 and TRBJ1-5; a weak D match, TRBD1 (6 bases). Germline V gives CDR1 MNHEY, CDR2 SVGAGI. V was clipped by 4 bases and J by 3 bases, with 13 bases between them. The CDR3 loop spans 15 amino acids. CDR3 residues: CASSSSRGSNQPQHF. CDR3 sequence (DNA): TGTGCCAGCAGTTCCTCCAGGGGCTCCAATCAGCCCCAGCATTTT.

The gene calls are TRBV7-9 and TRBJ2-4, with a weak D call TRBD1 (5 bases). In germline, CDR1 is SEHNR, CDR2 FQNEAQ (reference sequence). V lost 2 bases and J lost 2, with 13 bases in between. CDR3 size: 16 residues. The DNA of the CDR3 is TGTGCCAGCAGCTTATGGCAGGGTAGTTCCAAAAACATTCAGTACTTC. Encoded protein: CASSLWQGSSKNIQYF.

CDR3 loop: CSVGGTGSSYEQYF. CDR3 in DNA: TGCAGCGTTGGAGGGACAGGGTCCTCCTACGAGCAGTACTTC. The chain combines TRBV29-1 with TRBJ2-7, with TRBD1 matching over 9 bases. With 4 bases clipped from V and 0 bases from J, the junction kept 4 bases outside the gene matches. CDR3 length: 14 residues. Germline values: CDR1 SQVTM, CDR2 ANQGSEA.

The J gene is TRBJ2-7, the V gene TRBV7-8; a possible D gene is TRBD1 (5 bases). CDR1 is SGHVS and CDR2 is FQNEAQ in the germline V gene. The V end was cut by 3 bases, the J end by 0 bases, with 6 bases between. The CDR3 is 13 residues long. DNA of the CDR3: TGTGCCAGCAGCTTCGACAGCTCCTACGAGCAGTACTTC. Translating it yields CASSFDSSYEQYF.

This clone was picked up one time. V usage is TRBV13 and J usage is TRBJ1-2; no reliable D call. The CDR3 consists of 14 residues. Germline values: CDR1 PRHDT, CDR2 FYEKMQ (reference sequence). V lost 0 bases and J lost 3, with 8 bases in between. The CDR3 nucleotides are TGTGCCAGCAGCTTAGGTTCGGCGGACTATGGCTACACCTTC. Its translation: CASSLGSADYGYTF.

The V call is TRBV7-9, the J call TRBJ2-5, with 8 nucleotides matching TRBD2. Germline V gives CDR1 SEHNR, CDR2 FQNEAQ (reference sequence). The J segment lost 5 bases and the V segment lost 3 bases, leaving 11 bases of the junction unmatched. This CDR3 region has 16 residues. The CDR3 region is CASSFSGRGERETQYF. The CDR3 DNA follows: TGTGCCAGCAGCTTTTCAGGGCGGGGGGAGCGGGAGACCCAGTACTTC.

This sequence joins TRBV11-2 and TRBJ2-7; TRBD1 matches 8 bases. The V gene's germline CDR1 is SGHAT and CDR2 FQNNGV. Unmatched junction bases numbered 10, after V lost 5 bases and J lost 4 bases. This CDR3 is 15 amino acids long. This CDR3 reads CASSLGQGAGYEQYF. CDR3 bases: TGTGCCAGCAGCCTCGGTCAGGGGGCGGGTTACGAGCAGTACTTC.

This clone was recorded a few times. The chain couples TRBV29-1 to TRBJ1-1; D is unclear. Deletions cut 6 bases from V and 3 bases from J, with 8 bases between. The CDR3 is made up of 11 amino acids. Germline CDR1 SQVTM, CDR2 ANQGSEA. In nucleotides, the CDR3 is TGCAGCGTCAGTCGGGACACTGAAGCTTTCTTT. It translates to CSVSRDTEAFF.

V is TRBV29-1 and J is TRBJ1-2; D perhaps matches TRBD1 (5 bases). The CDR3 totals 13 residues. The germline gives CDR1 SQVTM, CDR2 ANQGSEA. Trimming cost V 7 bases and J 3 bases, with 15 bases left between them. CDR3 residues: CSDTDGTYYGYTF. The CDR3 DNA is TGCAGCGATACGGACGGGACTTACTATGGCTACACCTTC.

The V gene is TRBV5-5, the J gene TRBJ1-3; TRBD1 is a possible D gene (5 bases). This CDR3 is built from 16 residues. CDR1 is SGHKS and CDR2 is YYEKEE in the germline V gene (reference sequence). The ends were cut back, 4 bases at V and 0 bases at J, with 14 bases in the middle. CDR3 protein: CASSPEGRFSGNTIYF. The DNA of the CDR3 is TGTGCCAGCAGCCCGGAGGGACGGTTCTCTGGAAACACCATATATTTT.

The chain joins TRBV27 to TRBJ1-5; no clear D gene. Per the germline V gene, CDR1 is MNHEY and CDR2 is SMNVEV (reference sequence). The CDR3 loop spans 14 amino acids. Trimming stripped 2 bases from V and 1 base from J, with 6 bases between. The CDR3 reads CASSLHSSNQPQHF. The CDR3 DNA is TGTGCCAGCAGTTTACACAGCAGCAATCAGCCCCAGCATTTT.

The CDR3 DNA is TGTGCCAGCAGCTTACAGCTAGCGGGGGAGTACAATGAGCAGTTCTTC. This encodes CASSLQLAGEYNEQFF. The chain combines TRBV7-6 with TRBJ2-1; the match to TRBD2 covers 10 bases. Germline lookup yields CDR1 SGHVS and CDR2 FNYEAQ. This CDR3 region has 16 residues. The ends lost 2 bases at V and 4 bases at J; junction bases unmatched: 5. Filled out from reference TRBV7-6 and TRBJ2-1, the complete variable domain reads GAGVSQSPRYKVTKRGQDVALRCDPISGHVSLYWYRQALGQGPEFLTYFNYEAQQDKSGLPNDRFSAERPEGSISTLTIQRTEQRDSAMYRCASSLQLAGEYNEQFFGPGTRLTVL.

The gene calls are TRBV11-2 and TRBJ1-3, with D possibly being TRBD1 (6 bases). From germline, CDR1 is SGHAT and CDR2 FQNNGV. Trimming removed 8 bases from V and 5 bases from J, with 16 bases in between. The CDR3 contains 14 residues. The CDR3 DNA reads as TGTGCCAGCCGACCCAGGGACAACCGAAACACCATATATTTT. Its translation is CASRPRDNRNTIYF.